The rows below give T cell receptor beta chains drawn from one sample of a study of blood T cell repertoires in COVID-19. Assay used: immunoSEQ multiplex PCR; TCRdb lists only in-frame clones, some missing. This table holds a few hundred thousand clones, roughly 87% found once. Source material: peripheral blood. Receptors were obtained from a man aged 45 to 65 with active or convalescent COVID-19. CDR3s include the opening cysteine and the closing phenylalanine or tryptophan. A D gene is named only where the DNA matches it firmly. Size is stated for part of the rows, as once, few or many counts, or as a class when the clone is expanded.

cdr3_aa cdr3_nt v_call d_call j_call clone_size cdr3_length
CASSILPGGSAYEQYF TGTGCCAGTAGTATTCTCCCGGGGGGGTCGGCCTACGAGCAGTACTTC TRBV19 TRBD2 TRBJ2-7 . 16
CASSPRASGRKNTGELFF TGTGCCAGCAGTCCCCGGGCTAGCGGGAGGAAGAACACCGGGGAGCTGTTTTTT TRBV27 TRBD2 TRBJ2-2 few 18
CASSLSVSGGGYEKLFF TGCGCCAGCAGCTTGTCGGTGTCTGGGGGAGGATATGAAAAACTGTTTTTT TRBV5-1 . TRBJ1-4 . 17
CASWTGAGSPLHF TGTGCCAGCTGGACAGGCGCCGGTTCACCCCTCCACTTT TRBV27 TRBD1 TRBJ1-6 . 13
CASSPRTSGFPHEQYF TGCGCCAGCAGCCCCAGGACTAGCGGGTTCCCCCACGAGCAGTACTTC TRBV5-1 TRBD2 TRBJ2-7 . 16
CASSDFTPTGEAFF TGTGCCAGCAGTGATTTTACCCCGACGGGTGAAGCTTTCTTT TRBV2 . TRBJ1-1 few 14
CASSPDRSGNTIYF TGTGCCAGCAGCCCCGACAGGTCTGGAAACACCATATATTTT TRBV27 . TRBJ1-3 . 14
CASRNHRRGTTDTQYF TGTGCCAGCCGAAACCACAGAAGGGGAACCACAGATACGCAGTATTTT TRBV28 . TRBJ2-3 . 16
CASSMSSGRINTGELFF TGTGCCAGTAGTATGTCCAGCGGGAGGATAAACACCGGGGAGCTGTTTTTT TRBV19 TRBD2 TRBJ2-2 . 17
CASSPTGRQGREQYF TGTGCCAGCAGCCCAACCGGGAGGCAGGGCCGCGAGCAGTACTTC TRBV4-2 TRBD2 TRBJ2-7 few 15
CASSPGDSYEQYF TGTGCCAGCAGTCCAGGGGACTCCTACGAGCAGTACTTC TRBV6-5 . TRBJ2-7 . 13
CASSYASPSYNEQFF TGTGCCAGCAGTTACGCTAGTCCTTCCTACAATGAGCAGTTCTTC TRBV6-5 . TRBJ2-1 . 15
CASIRTASSTNEKLFF TGTGCCAGTATCCGGACAGCATCCTCAACTAATGAAAAACTGTTTTTT TRBV19 . TRBJ1-4 . 16
CASKDRGRDTQYF TGTGCCAGCAAGGACAGGGGGCGAGATACGCAGTATTTT TRBV6-5 TRBD1 TRBJ2-3 . 13
CASSLLENYGYTF TGTGCCAGCAGTTTACTGGAGAACTATGGCTACACCTTC TRBV12-3/TRBV12-4 . TRBJ1-2 . 13
CASSSGPGGNNSPLHF TGTGCCAGCAGTTCGGGACCCGGGGGTAATAATTCACCCCTCCACTTT TRBV28 . TRBJ1-6 . 16
CASSTGRGAYNEQFF TGTGCCAGCAGCACTGGTCGGGGGGCATACAATGAGCAGTTCTTC TRBV9 . TRBJ2-1 . 15
CASSLEADNSPLHF TGCGCCAGCAGCTTGGAAGCCGATAATTCACCCCTCCACTTT TRBV5-1 . TRBJ1-6 . 14
CASSYGLSGDTQYF TGTGCCAGCAGTTATGGACTGAGTGGAGATACGCAGTATTTT TRBV27 . TRBJ2-3 . 14
CSARPIEGEQYF TGCAGCGCCAGGCCCATCGAAGGCGAGCAGTACTTC TRBV29-1 . TRBJ2-7 . 12
CASSSSAQGRGYGYTF TGTGCCAGCAGTTCCTCAGCCCAGGGGAGGGGATACGGCTACACCTTC TRBV28 . TRBJ1-2 once 16
CASSVGGTSPGELFF TGTGCCAGCAGCGTAGGCGGGACGTCTCCCGGGGAGCTGTTTTTT TRBV9 . TRBJ2-2 once 15
CASRSGGAFVNEQFF TGTGCCAGCAGAAGCGGGGGGGCCTTTGTAAATGAGCAGTTCTTC TRBV6-6 TRBD2 TRBJ2-1 . 15
CADRDRWNTEAFF TGTGCCGATAGGGACAGATGGAACACTGAAGCTTTCTTT TRBV10-3 TRBD1 TRBJ1-1 . 13
CASSYSILTTGTVGADTQYF TGTGCCAGCAGTTACTCGATCCTAACGACAGGGACTGTGGGTGCAGATACGCAGTATTTT TRBV6-2/TRBV6-3 . TRBJ2-3 . 20
CASSEQDLQETQYF TGTGCCAGCAGCGAACAGGACCTCCAAGAGACCCAGTACTTC TRBV11-2 . TRBJ2-5 . 14
CASNRGGQGEKLFF TGTGCCAGCAACCGGGGGGGTCAGGGTGAAAAACTGTTTTTT TRBV28 . TRBJ1-4 . 14
CASSPRPGLAASYNEQFF TGTGCCAGCAGTCCCCGACCGGGACTAGCGGCTTCCTACAATGAGCAGTTCTTC TRBV28 TRBD2 TRBJ2-1 . 18
CASSQATGYGSYEQYF TGTGCCAGCAGCCAAGCCACAGGGTATGGGAGCTACGAGCAGTACTTC TRBV3-1/TRBV3-2 . TRBJ2-7 . 16
CASSVRRGGTDTQYF TGTGCCAGCAGCGTCCGGCGGGGGGGGACAGATACGCAGTATTTT TRBV7-9 TRBD2 TRBJ2-3 . 15
CASSLGRAHEQYF TGTGCCAGCAGCTTAGGCAGGGCCCACGAGCAGTACTTC TRBV5-6 . TRBJ2-7 once 13
CASSPDRGSGNTIYF TGTGCCAGCAGCCCTGACAGGGGCTCTGGAAACACCATATATTTT TRBV6-2/TRBV6-3 TRBD1 TRBJ1-3 . 15
CASSMDSSGVGTEAFF TGTGCCAGTAGTATGGACTCCTCGGGGGTTGGCACTGAAGCTTTCTTT TRBV19 . TRBJ1-1 . 16